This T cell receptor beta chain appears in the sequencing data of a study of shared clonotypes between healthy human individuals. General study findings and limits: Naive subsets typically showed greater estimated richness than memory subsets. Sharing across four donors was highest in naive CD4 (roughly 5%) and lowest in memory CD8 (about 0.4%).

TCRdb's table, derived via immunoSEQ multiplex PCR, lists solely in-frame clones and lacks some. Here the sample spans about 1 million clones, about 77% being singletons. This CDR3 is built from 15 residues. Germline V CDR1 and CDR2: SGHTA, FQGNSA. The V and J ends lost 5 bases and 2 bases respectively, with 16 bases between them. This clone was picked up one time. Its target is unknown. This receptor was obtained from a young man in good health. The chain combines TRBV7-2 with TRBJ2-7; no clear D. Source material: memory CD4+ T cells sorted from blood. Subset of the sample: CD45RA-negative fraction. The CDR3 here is CASSHPARKAYEQYF. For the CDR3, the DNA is TGTGCCAGCAGCCACCCAGCGCGGAAAGCCTACGAGCAGTACTTC.